This T cell receptor beta chain emerged from a study of regulatory T cells in long-lasting Graves disease. Germline V gene lookup returns CDR1 DFQATT and CDR2 SNEGSKA (reference sequence). V trimming: 4 bases; J trimming: 8 bases; junction bases outside the gene matches: 14. This CDR3 contains 16 residues. Noted time point: newly diagnosed GD, antithyroid drugs for less than 3 months. The authors made the TCR library using RNA they extracted from PBMCs. For TCR beta, libraries came from iRepertoire HTBI primers and Arm-PCR of CDR3 regions. MiXCR was run by TCRdb on the multiplex PCR reads, yielding one entry per CDR3 protein. This sample carries 420,000 or so distinct CDR3 sequences, over 15% of them seen once, and the ten largest clones take around a quarter. These data also formed part of another study, on T cells in Graves' hyperthyroidism and ophthalmopathy.

The clonotype comes from a young woman with Graves disease. This specimen consisted of peripheral blood mononuclear cells (PBMCs), obtained at new diagnosis, from a patient treated with antithyroid drugs. V is TRBV20-1 and J is TRBJ2-1; 10 nucleotides align to TRBD2. CDR3 in amino acids: CSANDQMSGRADEQFF. The CDR3 DNA sequence: TGCAGTGCTAATGACCAGATGAGCGGGAGGGCTGATGAGCAGTTCTTC.